This is a list of T cell receptor beta chains from one sample in a study of blood T cells in healthy people across ages. MiXCR, applied by TCRdb to the 5' RACE reads, yields one record per CDR3 protein. In the table there are about 1.1 million distinct CDR3 sequences, around two fifths of which are singletons. What was sequenced was blood. Receptor source: a man aged 18 to 30 in good health. Both conserved end residues are part of each CDR3.

v_gene: TRBV10-3; CDR3aa: CAISESISSYNEQYF
v_gene: TRBV30; CDR3aa: CAWSPVGANEQFF
v_gene: TRBV6-2/TRBV6-3; CDR3aa: CASRSGQGSSYEQYF
v_gene: TRBV18; CDR3aa: CASSPFTGQSHNEQFF
v_gene: TRBV7-9; CDR3aa: CASSLQSGLANRGEQFF
v_gene: TRBV20-1; CDR3aa: CSARKSYNSPLHF
v_gene: TRBV7-9; CDR3aa: CASSPYRDRGRGETQYF
v_gene: TRBV20-1; CDR3aa: CSAALGTGNQPQHF
v_gene: TRBV20-1; CDR3aa: CSANRIYNSPLHF
v_gene: TRBV7-2; CDR3aa: CASSASGLQETQYF
v_gene: TRBV4-1; CDR3aa: CASSQEARVANVLTF
v_gene: TRBV9; CDR3aa: CASSPRTGSEDIQYF
v_gene: TRBV7-9; CDR3aa: CASSSTSGGDWDTQYF
v_gene: TRBV29-1; CDR3aa: CSVGGRVDGYTF
v_gene: TRBV7-2; CDR3aa: CASRLNREDNNEQYF
v_gene: TRBV20-1; CDR3aa: CSARDPWDRDSTDTQYF
v_gene: TRBV28; CDR3aa: CASSLLDAKNIQYF
v_gene: TRBV14; CDR3aa: CAISQGRQAENYGYTF
v_gene: TRBV10-3; CDR3aa: CAISPAATQGREAFF
v_gene: TRBV7-9; CDR3aa: CASSPDRWTDTQYF
v_gene: TRBV6-2/TRBV6-3; CDR3aa: CASSYGFPGRGYF
v_gene: TRBV28; CDR3aa: CASSLGSPKTDNEQFF
v_gene: TRBV2; CDR3aa: CASGTDSGANVLTF
v_gene: TRBV5-4; CDR3aa: CASSRPGQGNTEAFF
v_gene: TRBV24-1; CDR3aa: CATSGGAGQPQHF
v_gene: TRBV6-6; CDR3aa: CASSSGGGGNTEAFF
v_gene: TRBV3-1; CDR3aa: CASSQVLGEEQYF
v_gene: TRBV29-1; CDR3aa: CSVAPALNTEPFF
v_gene: TRBV6-2/TRBV6-3; CDR3aa: CASSPSFRVQETQYF
v_gene: TRBV11-2; CDR3aa: CASTLWGSSTDTQYF
v_gene: TRBV25-1; CDR3aa: CASSEYWENTEAFF
v_gene: TRBV5-6; CDR3aa: CASSPGTGIRKDQYF
v_gene: TRBV28; CDR3aa: CASSLFGNEQFF
v_gene: TRBV9; CDR3aa: CASSVGRSNQPQHF
v_gene: TRBV20-1; CDR3aa: CSATPAGNTIYF
v_gene: TRBV4-1; CDR3aa: CASSQGSGGYEQFF
v_gene: TRBV12-3/TRBV12-4; CDR3aa: CASSDDREYGYTF
v_gene: TRBV6-2/TRBV6-3; CDR3aa: CAARQSRGDTEAFF
v_gene: TRBV7-2; CDR3aa: CASSWQLGEQFF
v_gene: TRBV4-3; CDR3aa: CASSQDRTGGNNEQFF
v_gene: TRBV18; CDR3aa: CASSPPGNEQFF
v_gene: TRBV7-2; CDR3aa: CASSPSRNQETQYF
v_gene: TRBV27; CDR3aa: CATKGPASGTDTQYF